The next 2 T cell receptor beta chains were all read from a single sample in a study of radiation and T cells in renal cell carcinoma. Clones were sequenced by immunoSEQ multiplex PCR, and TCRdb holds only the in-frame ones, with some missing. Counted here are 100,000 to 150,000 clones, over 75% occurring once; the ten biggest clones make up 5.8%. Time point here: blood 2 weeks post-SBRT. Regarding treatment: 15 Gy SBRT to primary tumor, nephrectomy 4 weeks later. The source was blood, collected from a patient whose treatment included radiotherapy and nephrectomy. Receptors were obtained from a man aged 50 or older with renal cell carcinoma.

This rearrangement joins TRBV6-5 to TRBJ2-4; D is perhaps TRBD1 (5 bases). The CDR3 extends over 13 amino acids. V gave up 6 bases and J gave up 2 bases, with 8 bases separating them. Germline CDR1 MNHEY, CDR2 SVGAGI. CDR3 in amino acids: CASRQGSKNIQYF. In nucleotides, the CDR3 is TGTGCCAGCAGGCAGGGTTCCAAAAACATTCAGTACTTC.

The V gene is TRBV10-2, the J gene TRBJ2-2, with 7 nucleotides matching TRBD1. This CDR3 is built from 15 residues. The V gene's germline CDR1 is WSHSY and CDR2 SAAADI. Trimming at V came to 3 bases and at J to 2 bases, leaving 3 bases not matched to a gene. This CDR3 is CASSDRDRNTGELFF. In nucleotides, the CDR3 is TGCGCCAGCAGTGATCGGGACAGAAACACCGGGGAGCTGTTTTTT.